Shown below are 30 T cell receptor beta chains from a single sample sequenced in a study of T cells in localized non-small cell lung cancer. Sequencing used immunoSEQ multiplex PCR; TCRdb keeps in-frame clones, though not all of them. Here the sample spans about 16,000 clones, around 87% being singletons. The sequencing used peripheral blood mononuclear cells, collected before any cancer treatment. The origin of the receptors is a woman aged 40 to 75 with stage III lung adenocarcinoma.

The chain is built from TRBV6-6 and TRBJ1-1; tentative D call: TRBD1 (6 bases). The CDR3 loop spans 13 amino acids. Germline V gives CDR1 MNHNY, CDR2 SVGAGI (reference sequence). V was pared by 7 bases and J by 0 bases, with 9 bases between. The CDR3 protein is CASIDRLNTEAFF. Written as DNA, the CDR3 is TGTGCCAGCATCGACAGGTTGAACACTGAAGCTTTCTTT.

CDR3 in DNA: TGTGCCAGTAATTCAGGGCAGGGAAACATTCAGTACTTC. It yields the protein CASNSGQGNIQYF. This sequence joins TRBV19 and TRBJ2-4, with a tentative D call TRBD1 (5 bases). Germline V gene sequence: CDR1 LNHDA, CDR2 SQIVND (reference sequence). Deletions cut 7 bases from V and 6 bases from J, with 13 bases between. This CDR3 comprises 13 residues. Full variable domain (outside the CDR3, taken from reference TRBV19 and TRBJ2-4): DGGITQSPKYLFRKEGQNVTLSCEQNLNHDAMYWYRQDPGQGLRLIYYSQIVNDFQKGDIAEGYSVSREKKESFPLTVTSAQKNPTAFYLCASNSGQGNIQYFGAGTRLSVL.

This clone was detected only a few times. The V gene is TRBV20-1, the J gene TRBJ1-2; D is unclear. Trimming cost V 3 bases and J 8 bases, with 10 bases left between them. Per germline, CDR1 DFQATT and CDR2 SNEGSKA (reference sequence). The CDR3 extends over 11 amino acids. The CDR3 protein is CSASFQKGYTF. The CDR3 DNA reads as TGCAGTGCTAGTTTTCAGAAGGGCTACACCTTC.

This clone appeared a single time. The CDR3 here is CASSLETGGTGELFF. The CDR3 bases are TGTGCCAGCAGCTTAGAGACAGGAGGCACCGGGGAGCTGTTTTTT. The rearrangement uses TRBV7-6 and TRBJ2-2; possibly TRBD1 for D (6 bases). Trimming stripped 1 base from V and 4 bases from J, with 10 bases between. CDR1 and CDR2 (germline): SGHVS, FNYEAQ. This CDR3 is 15 amino acids long. The entire variable domain, with the rest obtained from reference TRBV7-6 and TRBJ2-2, is as follows: GAGVSQSPRYKVTKRGQDVALRCDPISGHVSLYWYRQALGQGPEFLTYFNYEAQQDKSGLPNDRFSAERPEGSISTLTIQRTEQRDSAMYRCASSLETGGTGELFFGEGSRLTVL.

The chain has TRBV5-6 and TRBJ1-3; D gene ambiguous. Germline-derived CDR1 and CDR2 are SGHDT and YYEEEE. V dropped 2 bases and J dropped 3 bases, with 3 bases sitting between them. The CDR3 consists of 12 residues. The DNA of the CDR3 is TGTGCCAGCAGCTTATTTGGAAACACCATATATTTT. Translated, it gives CASSLFGNTIYF.

The chain carries TRBV5-1 and TRBJ2-2; either TRBD1 or TRBD2 may fit D (5 bases each). Germline V gene lookup returns CDR1 SGHRS and CDR2 YFSETQ. V shed 7 bases and J shed 7 bases, with 11 bases lying between them. CDR3 size: 12 residues. The CDR3 nucleotides read TGCGCCAGCGTCGCAGGGAGCGGGGAGCTGTTTTTT. This translates into CASVAGSGELFF.

The V and J genes are TRBV19 and TRBJ2-5; a weak D match, TRBD2 (5 bases). The V end was cut by 6 bases, the J end by 2 bases, with 10 bases between. This CDR3 comprises 13 residues. Germline V gene data show CDR1 as LNHDA and CDR2 as SQIVND (reference sequence). Here the CDR3 reads CASRLTGQETQYF. The CDR3 DNA follows: TGTGCCAGTAGATTGACGGGACAAGAGACCCAGTACTTC.

The V gene is TRBV9, the J gene TRBJ2-5, with a tentative D call TRBD1 (5 bases). CDR3 size: 13 residues. Trimming shortened V by 0 bases and J by 4 bases, and 7 bases separated the two germline ends. Germline loops: CDR1 SGDLS, CDR2 YYNGEE. CDR3 sequence reads: CASSVAGAETQYF. The CDR3, as DNA: TGTGCCAGCAGCGTAGCTGGGGCAGAGACCCAGTACTTC.

The chain carries TRBV19 and TRBJ1-4; a possible D gene is TRBD1 (6 bases). V was pared by 5 bases and J by 6 bases, with 25 bases between. The CDR3 runs to 18 residues. From germline, CDR1 is LNHDA and CDR2 SQIVND (reference sequence). CDR3 in DNA: TGTGCCAGTAGTTCCGATGCCCGGGGGCGCATTGAGGATGAAAAACTGTTTTTT. Its translation: CASSSDARGRIEDEKLFF.

This sequence joins TRBV29-1 and TRBJ1-2; D not resolved. Between the trimmed V and J ends, which lost 4 bases and 6 bases, there was a span of 18 bases. The CDR3 has 14 amino acids. CDR1 and CDR2 (germline): SQVTM, ANQGSEA. CDR3 DNA sequence: TGCAGCGTTGGGTACGTAGGGTCGGCGGATGGCTACACCTTC. Translating it yields CSVGYVGSADGYTF. Full variable domain (missing parts from reference TRBV29-1 and TRBJ1-2): SAVISQKPSRDICQRGTSLTIQCQVDSQVTMMFWYRQQPGQSLTLIATANQGSEATYESGFVIDKFPISRPNLTFSTLTVSNMSPEDSSIYLCSVGYVGSADGYTFGSGTRLTVV.

The chain couples TRBV14 to TRBJ2-5; D not resolved. Trimming pared 0 bases from V and 1 base from J, leaving 15 bases between. The CDR3 covers 17 residues. Germline loops: CDR1 SGHDN, CDR2 FVKESK. CDR3 coding DNA: TGTGCCAGCAGCCAAGATTTTTACCGGGCCCCCCAAGAGACCCAGTACTTC. Translating it yields CASSQDFYRAPQETQYF. Complete variable domain (other parts from reference TRBV14 and TRBJ2-5): EAGVTQFPSHSVIEKGQTVTLRCDPISGHDNLYWYRRVMGKEIKFLLHFVKESKQDESGMPNNRFLAERTGGTYSTLKVQPAELEDSGVYFCASSQDFYRAPQETQYFGPGTRLLVL.

The chain uses TRBV18 and TRBJ1-1; D is unclear. Deletions cut 4 bases from V and 7 bases from J, with 10 bases between. CDR1 KGHSH and CDR2 LQKENI come from the germline V gene. The length of the CDR3 is 12 residues. CDR3 amino acids: CASSLSGYEAFF. The CDR3 DNA is TGTGCCAGCTCACTATCCGGGTATGAAGCTTTCTTT.

The chain has TRBV5-1 and TRBJ1-4; TRBD1 matches 7 bases. V shed 4 bases and J 5 bases; nucleotides not matched to a gene: 8. This CDR3 is built from 15 residues. Germline V gives CDR1 SGHRS, CDR2 YFSETQ. The CDR3 region is CASSPAWDRNEKLFF. The CDR3 nucleotides read TGCGCCAGCAGCCCCGCCTGGGACAGAAATGAAAAACTGTTTTTT.

This clone has just a few counts. The chain couples TRBV10-1 to TRBJ1-2; weak D call: TRBD1 (6 bases). Germline CDR1 WNHNN, CDR2 SYGVQD (reference sequence). The V end was cut by 3 bases, the J end by 5 bases, with 16 bases between. CDR3 size: 15 residues. CDR3 region: CASSDGTRGAYGYTF. Written as DNA, the CDR3 is TGCGCCAGCAGTGATGGAACCAGGGGCGCTTATGGCTACACCTTC.

This clone occurred a few times. This sequence joins TRBV11-2 and TRBJ1-5; D gene unclear. V gave up 5 bases and J gave up 3 bases, with 11 bases separating them. CDR1 and CDR2 (germline): SGHAT, FQNNGV. The CDR3 is 14 amino acids. The CDR3 here is CASSDDGINQPQHF. The CDR3 region has the DNA TGTGCCAGCAGCGACGACGGCATCAATCAGCCCCAGCATTTT.

This chain uses TRBV5-4 with TRBJ2-2, with 11 bases identical to TRBD2. Germline loops: CDR1 SGHNT, CDR2 YYREEE (reference sequence). The J segment lost 4 bases and the V segment lost 4 bases, leaving 6 bases of the junction unmatched. The CDR3 runs to 16 residues. CDR3 in amino acids: CASSPRTSGRTGELFF. The DNA for the CDR3 is TGTGCCAGCAGCCCCCGGACTAGCGGGCGCACCGGGGAGCTGTTTTTT.

The V and J genes are TRBV9 and TRBJ1-1; 8 bases align to TRBD1. Losses at the gene ends were 6 bases for V and 0 bases for J; bases not matched to a gene: 4. The CDR3 is made up of 14 amino acids. Germline CDR1 reads SGDLS; CDR2 reads YYNGEE. CDR3 nucleotides: TGTGCCAGCAACAAGGACAGGGTGAACACTGAAGCTTTCTTT. It is translated as CASNKDRVNTEAFF.

V and J are TRBV4-1 and TRBJ2-6; the match to TRBD1 covers 8 bases. V lost 4 bases and J lost 0; bases outside the gene matches: 5. The length of the CDR3 is 17 residues. In germline, CDR1 is MGHRA, CDR2 YSYEKL. CDR3 nucleotide sequence: TGCGCCAGCAGCCTCATCGACAGGGGCTCTGGGGCCAACGTCCTGACTTTC. Translation gives CASSLIDRGSGANVLTF.

J is TRBJ2-7 and V is TRBV5-4; D remains ambiguous. Trimming stripped 2 bases from V and 0 bases from J, with 9 bases between. Per germline, CDR1 SGHNT and CDR2 YYREEE (reference sequence). This CDR3 contains 14 residues. The DNA for the CDR3 is TGTGCCAGCAGCTTACGGCGGAGCTCCTACGAGCAGTACTTC. Protein sequence: CASSLRRSSYEQYF. The variable domain in full, completed from reference TRBV5-4 and TRBJ2-7, reads ETGVTQSPTHLIKTRGQQVTLRCSSQSGHNTVSWYQQALGQGPQFIFQYYREEENGRGNFPPRFSGLQFPNYSSELNVNALELDDSALYLCASSLRRSSYEQYFGPGTRLTVT.

The chain employs TRBV7-8 and TRBJ2-7, with a possible D match to TRBD2 (6 bases). Germline CDR1 SGHVS, CDR2 FQNEAQ. V lost 3 bases and J 7 bases, leaving 16 bases between the germline ends. This CDR3 spans 14 amino acids. CDR3 nucleotide sequence: TGTGCCAGCAGCTTGGGCGGTCCGGGGGAGGAGCAGTACTTC. Protein sequence: CASSLGGPGEEQYF.

The rearrangement joins TRBV6-5 to TRBJ2-4; D not certain. Between the trimmed V and J ends, which lost 6 bases and 0 bases, there was a span of 12 bases. The germline V gene encodes CDR1 MNHEY and CDR2 SVGAGI. The CDR3 has 15 amino acids. CDR3 region: CASSPGEKAKNIQYF. The CDR3 DNA is TGTGCCAGCAGCCCCGGAGAGAAAGCCAAAAACATTCAGTACTTC.

This chain joins TRBV9 and TRBJ2-5; D is undetermined. Per the germline V gene, CDR1 is SGDLS and CDR2 is YYNGEE. This CDR3 has 14 amino acids. Trimming removed 0 bases from V and 2 bases from J, with 8 bases in between. In nucleotides, the CDR3 is TGTGCCAGCAGCGTAGGGCGGATACAAGAGACCCAGTACTTC. It codes for CASSVGRIQETQYF.

The chain carries TRBV6-6 and TRBJ2-5, with 13 bases lining up with TRBD2. Trimming removed 6 bases from V and 5 bases from J; junction bases left unmatched: 3. Germline V CDR1 and CDR2: MNHNY, SVGAGI (reference sequence). This CDR3 contains 14 residues. This CDR3 reads CASRTSGGYETQYF. The DNA for the CDR3 is TGTGCCAGCAGGACTAGCGGGGGGTATGAGACCCAGTACTTC.

The chain is built from TRBV7-9 and TRBJ2-1; D perhaps matches TRBD2 (6 bases). The CDR3 extends over 16 amino acids. Trimming removed 2 bases at V and 7 bases at J, with 18 bases between. Germline-derived CDR1 and CDR2 are SEHNR and FQNEAQ (reference sequence). The CDR3 sequence: CASSLPPKAGRNEQFF. CDR3 DNA sequence: TGTGCCAGCAGCTTACCCCCAAAGGCAGGGAGGAATGAGCAGTTCTTC.

This clone has a single count. The V gene is TRBV5-1, the J gene TRBJ2-2; D unresolved. CDR3 length: 16 residues. Germline CDR1 is SGHRS and CDR2 is YFSETQ. Trimming took off 5 bases at V and 0 bases at J, with 14 bases between the two ends. The CDR3 here is CASRVQLGANTGELFF. The CDR3 DNA reads as TGCGCCAGCAGGGTGCAGCTCGGCGCGAACACCGGGGAGCTGTTTTTT.

The chain has TRBV7-8 and TRBJ1-2, with D tentatively TRBD1 (5 bases). Germline CDR1 reads SGHVS; CDR2 reads FQNEAQ. The V end lost 1 base, the J end lost 4 bases, and 13 bases lay between the germline ends. This CDR3 region has 15 residues. CDR3 region: CASSLDGRGGYGYTF. Written as DNA, the CDR3 is TGTGCCAGCAGCTTAGACGGGAGGGGTGGCTATGGCTACACCTTC.

V gene TRBV16 combines with J gene TRBJ2-3, with D perhaps TRBD1 or TRBD2 (5 bases each). Germline CDR1 and CDR2: KGHSY and FQNENV. V lost 3 bases and J 2 bases, leaving 12 bases between the germline ends. The CDR3 is made up of 15 amino acids. CDR3 amino acids: CASSHYGTNTDTQYF. DNA of the CDR3: TGTGCCAGCAGCCACTACGGGACGAACACAGATACGCAGTATTTT.

The V call is TRBV29-1, the J call TRBJ1-1; D is uncertain. V was cut by 5 bases and J by 4 bases, with 14 bases left in between. The CDR3 is 13 residues long. The germline gives CDR1 SQVTM, CDR2 ANQGSEA. The CDR3 loop is CSVRRASSTEAFF. For the CDR3, the DNA is TGCAGCGTTCGAAGGGCCTCATCCACTGAAGCTTTCTTT.

The chain carries TRBV6-5 and TRBJ1-2, with D uncertain. Germline V gives CDR1 MNHEY, CDR2 SVGAGI. The CDR3 runs 14 residues. V shed 4 bases and J shed 5 bases, with 14 bases lying between them. CDR3 DNA sequence: TGTGCCAGCAGTTCCCGGGGAGTTGCTTATGGCTACACCTTC. It is translated as CASSSRGVAYGYTF.

The chain couples TRBV4-1 to TRBJ2-5; D is perhaps TRBD2 (5 bases). The CDR3 spans 14 residues. Germline CDR1 reads MGHRA; CDR2 reads YSYEKL. Trimming left V 5 bases short and J 2 bases short, with 12 bases between. This chain's CDR3 is CASSEFPGQETQYF. CDR3 nucleotides: TGCGCCAGCAGCGAATTCCCGGGACAAGAGACCCAGTACTTC.